This TCR beta chain was identified in a study of beta chain features in type 1 diabetes (dated by TCRdb to between 2018 and 2020). Regarding the research as a whole: Patients and healthy donors did not differ in mean age, gender distribution, total cell number or subset yield. In the study, recently diagnosed type 1 diabetes patients and matched healthy donors were compared on the TCRB repertoires of their sorted circulating CD4+ T cell subsets. Regulatory and stem cell-like memory subsets were isolated from only 8 patients and about eight healthy donors, whereas naive and central memory subsets came from all 30 or so donors. A total of under 140,000,000 sorted cells were examined across all samples, and the number of cells per subset was strongly correlated with RNA yield. What the authors observed across the whole study: Only small numbers of individuals were included in the HLA sub-analyses, which left unresolved whether HLA type had any influence on TCRB rearrangement. Shorter templates might have been favored by PCR, but patient and control samples were amplified and corrected together, so both groups would have been affected equally by any skew. Type 1 diabetes patients showed a moderate but significant shortening of TCRB CDR3 length in all four CD4+ subsets. Because cDNA rather than genomic DNA was sequenced, highly expressing activated cells could have been over-represented, although no difference in activation and CD3 levels was found between groups. The naive, central memory and regulatory TCRB repertoires appeared to resemble one another more closely among patients than among healthy donors. Fewer insertions and more nucleotide deletions at VDJ recombination sites were observed in patients with type 1 diabetes, implying thymic rearrangement abnormalities.

This clone has more than one count but fewer than ten. What this receptor recognizes is not known. No base-level quality is on record; no much larger clone is a single base apart. A single peripheral blood draw of roughly 0.11 L on average was collected from each donor into heparinised tubes. A BD FACSAria II was used to sort naive, central memory, regulatory and stem cell-like memory CD4+ T cells with a panel that included CD45RO, CCR7, CD25, CD127, CD95 and CD27. All sorted populations exceeded 95% purity. PBMCs were isolated right away by Lymphoprep density gradient centrifugation and were stained directly, without culture. Samples were stained and sorted in pairs, with one healthy donor and one patient per experiment, so that batch effects were minimized. The germline V end is reduced by 4 bases and the J end by 6 bases; junction bases left unmatched: 11. The germline V gene (reference sequence) provides CDR1 SGHNT and CDR2 YYREEE. The CDR3 runs 16 residues from the cysteine to the phenylalanine. Just the 48-base CDR3 DNA is kept, in frame starting at base 1.

The entire amount of isolated RNA was reverse transcribed using the High Capacity cDNA Reverse Transcription Kit, so the sequenced TCRB transcripts were expressed ones. Deep immunoSEQ sequencing was applied to naive, central memory and regulatory T cell samples, giving an average of about 3.57 million total reads per sample. Sorted cells were lysed in RLT buffer and RNA was extracted with DNase-treated RNeasy Micro or Mini kits, depending on cell number. To prevent cross-contamination, each cell subset was processed individually, whereas patient and healthy donor samples were processed jointly. Using the immunoSEQ multiplex PCR, TCRB sequences were amplified from cDNA into 87-bp fragments spanning the CDR3 region. Sequencing of the amplicons was done on the Illumina HiSeq platform. As for how the authors treated the data: Synthetic template baselines were used to correct PCR bias computationally, reads within Hamming distance 2 were collapsed, and singletons that could not be merged were discarded. By aligning reads against IMGT, V, D and J genes, CDR3 length, and insertions or deletions at six rearrangement sites were assigned. Within each subset, clonotype counts were normalized to sorted cell number, after which true diversity and Gini coefficients were computed with the tcR R package. The overlap coefficient, calculated on TCRB nucleotide sequences, was used to measure repertoire sharing. Out-of-frame TCRB sequences from naive cells were analyzed as a proxy for the pre-selection repertoire. The table was pulled from immuneACCESS by TCRdb, which kept in-frame rearrangements only. Such tables lose some clones; where checked, under half of the loss comes from unresolved V genes, and the rest has no known cause. V and J calls plus clone size are reproduced from that table; the DNA served to infer D and trimming. This sample holds 200,000 to 300,000 clones; approximately 15% were observed only once. Approximately 0.018% of the sample belongs to the ten largest clones.

The sequence is built from TRBV5-4 and TRBJ2-3, and TRBD2 matches 10 of the central bases. The sample consisted of naive CD4+ T cells from blood. Sample cell subset or site, as interpreted from the label and publication: true naive CD4+ T cells. The source of this sequence is a man aged 25 to 45 with type 1 diabetes. CDR3 loop: CASSRLLAGARDTQYF. The DNA sequence is TGTGCCAGCAGCCGTCTCCTAGCGGGGGCCAGGGATACGCAGTATTTT.